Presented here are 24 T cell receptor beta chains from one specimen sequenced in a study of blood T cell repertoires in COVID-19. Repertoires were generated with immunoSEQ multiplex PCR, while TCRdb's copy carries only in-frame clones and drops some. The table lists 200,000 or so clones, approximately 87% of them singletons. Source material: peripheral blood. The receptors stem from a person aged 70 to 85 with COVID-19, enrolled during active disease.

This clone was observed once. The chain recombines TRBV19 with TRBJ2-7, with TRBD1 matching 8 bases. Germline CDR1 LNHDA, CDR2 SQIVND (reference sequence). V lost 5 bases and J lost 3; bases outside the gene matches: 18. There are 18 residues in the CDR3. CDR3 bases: TGTGCCAGTAGTCCGTCGCCATTGGGCTGGGACAGGTACTACGAGCAGTACTTC. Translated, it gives CASSPSPLGWDRYYEQYF.

DNA of the CDR3: TGTGCCAGCAGTACAGGGGGCTCGGACTATGGCTACACCTTC. Translated, it gives CASSTGGSDYGYTF. The gene calls are TRBV28 and TRBJ1-2, with TRBD1 matching over 9 bases. Germline V gene lookup returns CDR1 MDHEN and CDR2 SYDVKM. CDR3 length: 14 amino acids. V lost 5 bases to trimming and J lost 3 bases; unmatched junction nucleotides: 4.

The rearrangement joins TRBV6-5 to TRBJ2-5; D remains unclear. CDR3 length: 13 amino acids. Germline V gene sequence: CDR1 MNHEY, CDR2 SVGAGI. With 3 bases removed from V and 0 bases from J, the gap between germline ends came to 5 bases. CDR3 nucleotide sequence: TGTGCCAGCAGTTATTCAGACCAAGAGACCCAGTACTTC. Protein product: CASSYSDQETQYF.

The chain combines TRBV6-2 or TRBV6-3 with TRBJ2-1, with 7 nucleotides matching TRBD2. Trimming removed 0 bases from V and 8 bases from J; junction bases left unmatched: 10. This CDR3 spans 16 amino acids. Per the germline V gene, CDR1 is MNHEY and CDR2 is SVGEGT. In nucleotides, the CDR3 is TGTGCCAGCAGTTACTCGATGTCCGGGGGGAGGGATGAGCAGTTCTTC. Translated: CASSYSMSGGRDEQFF.

In DNA form, the CDR3 reads TGCGCCAGCAGCTACTCGTGGGGAGCGGGAGGGCCGGTCTACAATGAGCAGTTCTTC. It encodes CASSYSWGAGGPVYNEQFF. The V call is TRBV5-1, the J call TRBJ2-1, with 10 bases matching TRBD2. The V gene's germline CDR1 is SGHRS and CDR2 YFSETQ. This CDR3 has 19 residues. V lost 3 bases to trimming and J lost 3 bases; unmatched junction nucleotides: 15.

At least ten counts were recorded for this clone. The CDR3 region has the DNA TGTGCCAGCAAGAAGACAGGGGCCGGGGAGCTGTTTTTT. This gives the protein CASKKTGAGELFF. The V and J genes are TRBV2 and TRBJ2-2, with 8 bases aligning to TRBD1. The CDR3 sequence is 13 residues long. CDR1 and CDR2 (germline): SNHLY, FYNNEI. V lost 7 bases and J lost 6; bases outside the gene matches: 4.

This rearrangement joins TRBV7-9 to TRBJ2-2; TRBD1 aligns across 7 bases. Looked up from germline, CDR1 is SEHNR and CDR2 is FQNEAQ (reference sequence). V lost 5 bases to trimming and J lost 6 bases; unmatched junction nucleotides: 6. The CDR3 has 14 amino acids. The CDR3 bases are TGTGCCAGCAGCAAGGACAGGTTCTCCGGGGAGCTGTTTTTT. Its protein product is CASSKDRFSGELFF.

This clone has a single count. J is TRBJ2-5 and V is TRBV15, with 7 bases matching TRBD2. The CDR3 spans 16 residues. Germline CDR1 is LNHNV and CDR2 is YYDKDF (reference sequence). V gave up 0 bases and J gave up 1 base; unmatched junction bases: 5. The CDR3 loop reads CATSRDEAGSQETQYF. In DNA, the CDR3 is TGTGCCACCAGCAGAGATGAAGCGGGGAGCCAAGAGACCCAGTACTTC.

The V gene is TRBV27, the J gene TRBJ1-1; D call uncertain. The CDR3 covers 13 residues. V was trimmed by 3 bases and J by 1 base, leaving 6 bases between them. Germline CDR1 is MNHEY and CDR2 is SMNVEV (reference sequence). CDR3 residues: CASSFSRNTEAFF. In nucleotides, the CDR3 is TGTGCCAGCAGTTTTTCGCGGAACACTGAAGCTTTCTTT.

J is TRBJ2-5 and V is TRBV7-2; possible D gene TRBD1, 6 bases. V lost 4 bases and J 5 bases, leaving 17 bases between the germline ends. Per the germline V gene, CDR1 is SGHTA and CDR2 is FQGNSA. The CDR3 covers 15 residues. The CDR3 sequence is CASSSQASQGETQYF. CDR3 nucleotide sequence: TGTGCCAGCAGCTCTCAGGCGTCTCAGGGGGAGACCCAGTACTTC.

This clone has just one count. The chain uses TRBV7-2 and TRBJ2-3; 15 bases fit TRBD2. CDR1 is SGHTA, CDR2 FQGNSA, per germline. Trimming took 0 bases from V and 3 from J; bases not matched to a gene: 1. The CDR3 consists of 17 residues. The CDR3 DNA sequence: TGTGCCAGCAGCTTAGCGGGGACTAGCGGGGGGACAGATACGCAGTATTTT. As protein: CASSLAGTSGGTDTQYF.

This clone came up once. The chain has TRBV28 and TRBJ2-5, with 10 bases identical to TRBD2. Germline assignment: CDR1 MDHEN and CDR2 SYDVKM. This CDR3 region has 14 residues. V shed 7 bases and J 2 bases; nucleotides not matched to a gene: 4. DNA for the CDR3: TGTGCCAGCAAGGTAGCGGGAGGACAAGAGACCCAGTACTTC. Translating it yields CASKVAGGQETQYF.

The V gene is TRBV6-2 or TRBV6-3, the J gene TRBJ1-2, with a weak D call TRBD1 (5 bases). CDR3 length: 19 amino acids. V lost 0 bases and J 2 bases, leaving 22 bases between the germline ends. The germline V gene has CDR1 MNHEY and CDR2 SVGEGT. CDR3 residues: CASSYSPRLDGQGNYGYTF. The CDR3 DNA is TGTGCCAGCAGTTACTCCCCCCGATTGGACGGACAAGGGAACTATGGCTACACCTTC.

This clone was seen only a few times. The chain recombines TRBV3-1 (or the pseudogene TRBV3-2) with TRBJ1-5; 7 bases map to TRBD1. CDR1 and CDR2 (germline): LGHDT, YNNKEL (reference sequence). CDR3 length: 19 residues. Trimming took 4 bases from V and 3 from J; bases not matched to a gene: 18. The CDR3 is CASSPPGQVKGVDNQPQHF. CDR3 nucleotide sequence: TGTGCCAGCAGCCCCCCCGGACAGGTGAAGGGGGTGGACAATCAGCCCCAGCATTTT.

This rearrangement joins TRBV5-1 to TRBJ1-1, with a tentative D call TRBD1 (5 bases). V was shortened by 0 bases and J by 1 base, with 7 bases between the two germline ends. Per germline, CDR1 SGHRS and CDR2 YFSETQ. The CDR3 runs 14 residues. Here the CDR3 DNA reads TGCGCCAGCAGCTTGGGACAGAAGAACACTGAAGCTTTCTTT. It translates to CASSLGQKNTEAFF.

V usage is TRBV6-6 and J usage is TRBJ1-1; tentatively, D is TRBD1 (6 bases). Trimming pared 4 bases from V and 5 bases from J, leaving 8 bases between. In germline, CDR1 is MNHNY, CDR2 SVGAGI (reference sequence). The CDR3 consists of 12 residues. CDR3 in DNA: TGTGCCAGCAGTTCCAGGGGAACTGAAGCTTTCTTT. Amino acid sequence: CASSSRGTEAFF.

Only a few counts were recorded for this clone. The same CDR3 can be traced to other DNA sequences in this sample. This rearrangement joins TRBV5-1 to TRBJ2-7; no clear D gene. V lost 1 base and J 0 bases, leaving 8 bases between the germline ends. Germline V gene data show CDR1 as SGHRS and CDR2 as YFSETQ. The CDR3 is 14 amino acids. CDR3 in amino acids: CASSLSGSSYEQYF. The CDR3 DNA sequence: TGCGCCAGCAGCTTGAGTGGCAGCTCCTACGAGCAGTACTTC.

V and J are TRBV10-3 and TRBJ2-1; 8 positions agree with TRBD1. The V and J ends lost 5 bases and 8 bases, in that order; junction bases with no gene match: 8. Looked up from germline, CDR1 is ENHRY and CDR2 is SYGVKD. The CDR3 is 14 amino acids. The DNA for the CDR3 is TGTGCCATCAGTAGAACGGACAGGGCTCATGAGCAGTTCTTC. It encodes CAISRTDRAHEQFF.

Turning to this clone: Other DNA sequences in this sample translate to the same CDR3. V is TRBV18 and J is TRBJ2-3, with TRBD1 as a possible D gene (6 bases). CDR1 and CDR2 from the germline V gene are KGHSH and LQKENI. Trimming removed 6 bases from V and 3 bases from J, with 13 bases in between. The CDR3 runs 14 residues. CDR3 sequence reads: CASSPLRGTDTQYF. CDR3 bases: TGTGCCAGCTCGCCCCTCAGGGGAACAGATACGCAGTATTTT.

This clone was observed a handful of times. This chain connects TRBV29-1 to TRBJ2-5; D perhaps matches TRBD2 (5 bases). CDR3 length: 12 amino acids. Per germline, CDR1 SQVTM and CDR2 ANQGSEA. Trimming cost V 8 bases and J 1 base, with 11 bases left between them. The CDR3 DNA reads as TGCAGCCGGAAGGACTCCCAAGAGACCCAGTACTTC. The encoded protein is CSRKDSQETQYF. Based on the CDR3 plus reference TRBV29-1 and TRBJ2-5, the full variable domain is SAVISQKPSRDICQRGTSLTIQCQVDSQVTMMFWYRQQPGQSLTLIATANQGSEATYESGFVIDKFPISRPNLTFSTLTVSNMSPEDSSIYLCSRKDSQETQYFGPGTRLLVL.

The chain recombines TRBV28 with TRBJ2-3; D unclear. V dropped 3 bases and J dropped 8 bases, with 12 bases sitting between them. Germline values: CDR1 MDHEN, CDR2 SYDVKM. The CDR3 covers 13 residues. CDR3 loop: CASSFGRTGTQYF. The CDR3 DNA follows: TGTGCCAGCAGTTTTGGCAGAACGGGTACGCAGTATTTT.

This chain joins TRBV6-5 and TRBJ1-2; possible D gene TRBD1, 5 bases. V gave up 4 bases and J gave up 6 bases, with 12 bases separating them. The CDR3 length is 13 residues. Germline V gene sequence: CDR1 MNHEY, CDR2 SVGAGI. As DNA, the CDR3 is TGTGCCAGCAGTTCGGACATGTTGAATGGCTACACCTTC. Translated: CASSSDMLNGYTF.

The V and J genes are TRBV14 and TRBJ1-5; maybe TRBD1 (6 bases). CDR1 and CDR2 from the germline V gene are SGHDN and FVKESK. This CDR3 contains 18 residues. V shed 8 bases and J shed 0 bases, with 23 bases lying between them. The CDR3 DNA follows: TGTGCCAGCTTAGACTTGGGGGCTAGACAATATAGCAATCAGCCCCAGCATTTT. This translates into CASLDLGARQYSNQPQHF.

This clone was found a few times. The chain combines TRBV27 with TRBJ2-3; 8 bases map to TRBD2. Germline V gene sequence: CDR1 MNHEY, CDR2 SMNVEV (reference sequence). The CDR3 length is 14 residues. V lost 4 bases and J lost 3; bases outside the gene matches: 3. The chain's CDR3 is CASSWASGTDTQYF. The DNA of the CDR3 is TGTGCCAGCAGTTGGGCTAGCGGGACAGATACGCAGTATTTT.